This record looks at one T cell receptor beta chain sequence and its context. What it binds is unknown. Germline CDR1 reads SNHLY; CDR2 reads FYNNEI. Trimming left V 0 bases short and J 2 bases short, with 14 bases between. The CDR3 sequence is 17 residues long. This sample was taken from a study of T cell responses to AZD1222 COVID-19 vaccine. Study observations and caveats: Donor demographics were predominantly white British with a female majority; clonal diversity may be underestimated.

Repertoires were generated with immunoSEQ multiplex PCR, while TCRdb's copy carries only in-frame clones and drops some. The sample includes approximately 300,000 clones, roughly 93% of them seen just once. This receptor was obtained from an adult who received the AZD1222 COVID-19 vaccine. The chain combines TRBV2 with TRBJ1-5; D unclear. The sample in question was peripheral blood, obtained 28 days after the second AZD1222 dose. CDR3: CASSEALGPGGNQPQHF. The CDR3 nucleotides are TGTGCCAGCAGTGAAGCGCTTGGGCCCGGCGGCAATCAGCCCCAGCATTTT.